The 10 T cell receptor beta chains below were found in one sample sequenced in a study of cytomegalovirus exposure and HLA in healthy donors. Researchers ran the PCR with 60 Vbeta and 13 Jbeta primers. Repertoires were generated with immunoSEQ multiplex PCR, while TCRdb's copy carries only in-frame clones and drops some. The sample lists about 98,000 clones, about 81% occurring once. Sequencing used PBMCs. These receptor sequences come from a man aged 35-49 years in good health and CMV-seronegative.

V usage is TRBV6-5 and J usage is TRBJ1-6; 9 bases are shared with TRBD1. Unmatched junction bases numbered 1, after V lost 0 bases and J lost 7 bases. CDR1 and CDR2 from the germline V gene are MNHEY and SVGAGI. This CDR3 is built from 15 residues. CDR3 sequence: CASSYSGTGNSPLHF. The CDR3 nucleotides read TGTGCCAGCAGTTACTCAGGGACAGGGAATTCACCCCTCCACTTT.

The chain joins TRBV5-4 to TRBJ1-1; 10 nucleotides line up with TRBD1. The V segment lost 4 bases and the J segment 3 bases; nucleotides outside the gene matches: 6. Germline V gene lookup returns CDR1 SGHNT and CDR2 YYREEE (reference sequence). There are 15 residues in the CDR3. The CDR3 here is CASSPTGQGDTEAFF. The CDR3 coding sequence is TGTGCCAGCAGCCCAACCGGACAGGGGGACACTGAAGCTTTCTTT. The full variable domain, its missing parts supplied by reference TRBV5-4 and TRBJ1-1, is ETGVTQSPTHLIKTRGQQVTLRCSSQSGHNTVSWYQQALGQGPQFIFQYYREEENGRGNFPPRFSGLQFPNYSSELNVNALELDDSALYLCASSPTGQGDTEAFFGQGTRLTVV.

The chain employs TRBV2 and TRBJ2-5; maybe TRBD2 (6 bases). In germline, CDR1 is SNHLY, CDR2 FYNNEI. This CDR3 region has 15 residues. V lost 7 bases, J lost 5 bases, and 20 bases lay in between. The CDR3 sequence is CASKSGGVSGETQYF. The CDR3 DNA reads as TGTGCCAGCAAGTCCGGAGGGGTCTCAGGGGAGACCCAGTACTTC.

This chain joins TRBV30 and TRBJ1-1; D gene unclear. V gave up 0 bases and J gave up 9 bases, with 11 bases separating them. CDR3 length: 12 residues. The germline gives CDR1 GTSNPN, CDR2 SVGIG (reference sequence). CDR3 nucleotide sequence: TGTGCCTGGAGTGTTATGACGGGGAAAGCTTTCTTT. It translates to CAWSVMTGKAFF.

The chain recombines TRBV27 with TRBJ2-1; TRBD1 might be the D (6 bases). Germline CDR1 is MNHEY and CDR2 is SMNVEV (reference sequence). Trimming took 4 bases from V and 7 from J, leaving 11 bases between them. This CDR3 has 13 residues. DNA of the CDR3: TGTGCCAGCAGTTATAACAGGGAAAATGAGCAGTTCTTC. Translation gives CASSYNRENEQFF.

The rearrangement joins TRBV6-1 to TRBJ1-6, with TRBD1 as a possible D gene (5 bases). CDR3 length: 13 amino acids. V lost 8 bases and J lost 10, with 15 bases in between. Germline CDR1 reads MNHNS; CDR2 reads SASEGT. The CDR3: CASWRGSGSPLHF. CDR3 coding DNA: TGTGCCAGCTGGCGGGGGTCTGGATCACCCCTCCACTTT.

V and J are TRBV5-4 and TRBJ2-7, with TRBD2 as a possible D gene (5 bases). With 7 bases removed from V and 11 bases from J, the gap between germline ends came to 25 bases. Germline-derived CDR1 and CDR2 are SGHNT and YYREEE (reference sequence). The CDR3 totals 14 residues. The CDR3 loop reads CASSQRAAPGLEYF. The CDR3 nucleotides are TGTGCCAGCTCCCAGAGGGCCGCTCCGGGCTTAGAGTACTTC.

J is TRBJ2-1 and V is TRBV19, with TRBD2 identical over 7 bases. The junction had 14 bases not matched to a gene; V was cut back by 6 bases and J by 3 bases. Germline V gene sequence: CDR1 LNHDA, CDR2 SQIVND (reference sequence). The CDR3 is made up of 17 amino acids. CDR3 nucleotides: TGTGCCAGTAGACGCCGGGGGAGGGGCGAATACTACAATGAGCAGTTCTTC. This codes for CASRRRGRGEYYNEQFF.

The chain joins TRBV14 to TRBJ1-2; D not certain. The CDR3 runs 13 residues. The V gene lost 1 base and the J gene lost 5 bases, with 8 bases spanning the gap. Germline V CDR1 and CDR2: SGHDN, FVKESK. The CDR3 DNA follows: TGTGCCAGCAGCCAAGTTCACGAGTATGGCTACACCTTC. Translating it yields CASSQVHEYGYTF.

This sequence joins TRBV5-1 and TRBJ1-2; possible D gene TRBD1, 5 bases. Deletions cut 0 bases from V and 4 bases from J, with 19 bases between. From germline, CDR1 is SGHRS and CDR2 YFSETQ. This CDR3 has 17 amino acids. CDR3 DNA sequence: TGCGCCAGCAGCTTGGGCGCGACAGCTCCTCGATCCTATGGCTACACCTTC. Translating it yields CASSLGATAPRSYGYTF.